The sequence of this T cell receptor beta chain was determined in a study of regulatory T cells in long-lasting Graves disease. The germline gives CDR1 DFQATT, CDR2 SNEGSKA (reference sequence). This CDR3 has 15 residues. Losses at the gene ends were 0 bases for V and 0 bases for J; bases not matched to a gene: 1. Libraries of TCR beta came from iRepertoire HTBI primers plus Arm-PCR of CDR3 regions. TCRdb re-called the multiplex PCR reads with MiXCR, one entry per CDR3 protein. The sample includes about 440,000 distinct CDR3 sequences, 15% seen only once; the top ten take 15% to 20%. This clonotype was seen ten or more times. Time point defined: newly diagnosed GD, antithyroid drugs for less than 3 months. The TCR library was made from RNA that had been extracted from PBMCs in TRIzol. These same data were also listed under a study on T cells in Graves' hyperthyroidism and ophthalmopathy.

The material sequenced was peripheral blood mononuclear cells (PBMCs), taken at new diagnosis, from a patient treated with antithyroid drugs. This TCR was sampled from a woman between 25 and 40 years old with Graves disease. The chain is built from TRBV20-1 and TRBJ2-7; TRBD2 matches 11 bases. The CDR3 DNA follows: TGCAGTGCTAGAGATACTAGCGGGAGCTCCTACGAGCAGTACTTC. This gives the protein CSARDTSGSSYEQYF.